This record looks at one T cell receptor (beta chain) sequence and its context. The antigen is not known. TCRdb independently ran MiXCR on the 5' RACE reads; one entry per CDR3 protein. The profile covers 85,000 to 120,000 distinct CDR3 sequences, with approximately 13% appearing a single time and 27% taken by the ten largest. The data were taken from a study of T-cell memory formation after mild COVID-19. The overall study: TCR clusters showed largely donor specificity.

Study-wide results and limits: Pre-infection memory held some responding clones, suggesting pre-existing cross-reactive T cells responded.

CDR3 length equals 12 residues. Trimming left V 4 bases short and J 6 bases short, with 8 bases between. The receptor comes from an adult woman who had mild COVID-19 (a few samples of this study predate the infection). Cell type and time point are not known. The chain employs TRBV12-3 or TRBV12-4 and TRBJ2-3; D uncertain. The sample was PBMCs or a T cell subset sorted from them (not recorded which). CDR3 bases: TGTGCCAGCAGTTCCCTTAGGGATACGCAGTATTTT. Protein: CASSSLRDTQYF.